This T cell receptor beta chain was recorded in a study of blood T cells in healthy people across ages. Study context: For every two T cells, template switching captured about one barcoded beta molecule.

This clonotype has only one observation. Its cognate antigen is unknown. At least 7 million PBMCs were isolated per sample. A second roughly 6 to 12 cycle PCR used barcoded and J-beta primers. TCRdb analysed the 5' RACE reads with MiXCR anew, one entry per CDR3 protein. This table holds about 730,000 distinct CDR3 sequences, about 42% found once. Overall study results and limits: A greater number of naive CD4+ cells and higher diversity distinguished long-lived donors from aged donors.

The CDR3 sequence is 14 residues long. V lost 5 bases to trimming and J lost 5 bases, with 15 bases between them. Germline V gene sequence: CDR1 LNHDA, CDR2 SQIVND (reference sequence). The sequencing sample was made of blood. The J gene is TRBJ1-1, the V gene TRBV19; tentatively, D is TRBD1 (6 bases). The source of this sequence is an older woman in good health. In DNA form, the CDR3 reads TGTGCCAGTAGTTTCCGACAGGTAGGAACTGAAGCTTTCTTT. This codes for CASSFRQVGTEAFF. Drawing the rest from reference TRBV19 and TRBJ1-1, the complete variable domain is DGGITQSPKYLFRKEGQNVTLSCEQNLNHDAMYWYRQDPGQGLRLIYYSQIVNDFQKGDIAEGYSVSREKKESFPLTVTSAQKNPTAFYLCASSFRQVGTEAFFGQGTRLTVV.